These 25 T cell receptor beta chains originate from one sample sequenced in a study of T cells in Graves' hyperthyroidism and ophthalmopathy. Amplification targeted TCR beta CDR3 regions from RNA transcripts. HTBI primers were employed in a first-round RT-PCR of the TCR CDR3. In TCRdb, the multiplex PCR reads were re-called with MiXCR into one record per CDR3 protein. The table shows a few hundred thousand distinct CDR3 sequences, with around 14% occurring only once. Sequenced sample: blood. The receptors were gathered from a woman in her twenties or thirties with Graves' hyperthyroidism.

This clonotype was counted at least ten times. In DNA, the CDR3 is TGTGCCAGCACCCCTAGGGTGGGAATGAATGAGCAGTTCTTC. This sequence encodes CASTPRVGMNEQFF. J is TRBJ2-1 and V is TRBV27; D not certain. This CDR3 spans 14 amino acids. Trimming took off 7 bases at V and 7 bases at J, with 17 bases between the two ends. From germline, CDR1 is MNHEY and CDR2 SMNVEV (reference sequence).

The chain employs TRBV3-1 and TRBJ1-1; a weak D match, TRBD1 (6 bases). V was cut by 0 bases and J by 2 bases, with 10 bases left in between. The V gene's germline CDR1 is LGHDT and CDR2 YNNKEL (reference sequence). The CDR3 extends over 15 amino acids. The CDR3 protein is CASSQDPGHNTEAFF. The CDR3 bases are TGTGCCAGCAGCCAAGATCCGGGACACAACACTGAAGCTTTCTTT.

The chain combines TRBV19 with TRBJ1-1; no firm D call. The V end was cut by 3 bases, the J end by 8 bases, with 10 bases between. Germline CDR1 LNHDA, CDR2 SQIVND (reference sequence). CDR3 length: 12 amino acids. CDR3 loop: CASSMEMGEAFF. CDR3 DNA: TGTGCCAGTAGTATGGAAATGGGAGAAGCTTTCTTT.

This clonotype was seen many times. The V call is TRBV18, the J call TRBJ2-7; 11 nucleotides line up with TRBD2. The germline V gene has CDR1 KGHSH and CDR2 LQKENI. The CDR3 contains 15 residues. The junction had 7 bases not matched to a gene; V was cut back by 2 bases and J by 7 bases. The CDR3 loop is CASSPSLAGAWEQYF. The CDR3 DNA is TGTGCCAGCTCACCATCACTAGCGGGAGCGTGGGAGCAGTACTTC.

This rearrangement joins TRBV5-1 to TRBJ1-1, with TRBD1 identical over 7 bases. The CDR3 covers 14 residues. Trimming at V came to 4 bases and at J to 1 base, leaving 4 bases not matched to a gene. Germline CDR1 reads SGHRS; CDR2 reads YFSETQ. The DNA for the CDR3 is TGCGCCAGCAGCAGGGGACAGCGGAACACTGAAGCTTTCTTT. It codes for CASSRGQRNTEAFF.

This clonotype occurred many times. CDR3 amino acids: CASSLLTGGEDTQYF. The DNA of the CDR3 is TGTGCCAGCAGCCTATTGACAGGGGGCGAAGATACGCAGTATTTT. The chain recombines TRBV7-9 with TRBJ2-3; 10 nucleotides agree with TRBD1. The V segment lost 5 bases and the J segment 5 bases; nucleotides outside the gene matches: 7. The V gene's germline CDR1 is SEHNR and CDR2 FQNEAQ (reference sequence). The CDR3 totals 15 residues.

In this sample, this clonotype turned up a few times. The J gene is TRBJ2-5, the V gene TRBV10-3, with TRBD1 matching 7 bases. This CDR3 has 13 residues. Per germline, CDR1 ENHRY and CDR2 SYGVKD. V was pared by 6 bases and J by 4 bases, with 5 bases of the junction left unmatched. The CDR3 loop is CAISRGLSETQYF. Written as DNA, the CDR3 is TGTGCCATCAGCAGGGGGTTGTCAGAGACCCAGTACTTC.

This clonotype has at least ten counts. The genes are TRBV11-2 and TRBJ2-1; 7 bases agree with TRBD2. The V segment lost 3 bases and the J segment 3 bases; nucleotides outside the gene matches: 8. CDR1 SGHAT and CDR2 FQNNGV come from the germline V gene. This CDR3 has 16 amino acids. CDR3 amino acids: CASSFGGSSVYNEQFF. CDR3 sequence (DNA): TGTGCCAGCAGCTTTGGCGGGAGTTCGGTCTACAATGAGCAGTTCTTC. Complete variable domain (other parts from reference TRBV11-2 and TRBJ2-1): EAGVAQSPRYKIIEKRQSVAFWCNPISGHATLYWYQQILGQGPKLLIQFQNNGVVDDSQLPKDRFSAERLKGVDSTLKIQPAKLEDSAVYLCASSFGGSSVYNEQFFGPGTRLTVL.

This clonotype was recorded a few times. The V gene is TRBV2, the J gene TRBJ1-2; no firm D call. The CDR3 runs 12 residues. V was shortened by 8 bases and J by 8 bases, with 15 bases between the two germline ends. Germline CDR1 SNHLY, CDR2 FYNNEI. DNA of the CDR3: TGTGCCAGCTCCGTCGGCGGTGTAGGCTACACCTTC. Its translation is CASSVGGVGYTF.

This chain uses TRBV6-2 or TRBV6-3 with TRBJ2-1; D is unresolved. The CDR3 contains 15 residues. Trimming took 6 bases from V and 1 from J, leaving 13 bases between them. CDR1 and CDR2 (germline): MNHEY, SVGEGT. CDR3 sequence: CASRKGGLSYNEQFF. The DNA for the CDR3 is TGTGCCAGCAGAAAGGGCGGTTTGTCCTACAATGAGCAGTTCTTC.

This sequence joins TRBV7-9 and TRBJ2-1; TRBD1 is a possible D gene (6 bases). V lost 1 base and J lost 8, with 12 bases in between. The CDR3 spans 14 residues. Germline assignment: CDR1 SEHNR and CDR2 FQNEAQ (reference sequence). The CDR3 region is CASSLVGTIDEQFF. The CDR3 bases are TGTGCCAGCAGCTTAGTCGGGACAATCGATGAGCAGTTCTTC.

The gene calls are TRBV3-1 and TRBJ1-2, with TRBD1 matching over 8 bases. Germline-derived CDR1 and CDR2 are LGHDT and YNNKEL (reference sequence). The V segment lost 3 bases and the J segment 4 bases; nucleotides outside the gene matches: 16. The CDR3 has 18 residues. The CDR3 DNA is TGTGCCAGCAGCCAGCAGAACCCGTCAGGGGGCGCGGGCTATGGCTACACCTTC. As protein: CASSQQNPSGGAGYGYTF. Full variable domain (remainder filled in from reference TRBV3-1 and TRBJ1-2): DTAVSQTPKYLVTQMGNDKSIKCEQNLGHDTMYWYKQDSKKFLKIMFSYNNKELIINETVPNRFSPKSPDKAHLNLHINSLELGDSAVYFCASSQQNPSGGAGYGYTFGSGTRLTVV.

This clonotype appeared many times. The genes are TRBV6-1 and TRBJ2-1, with 10 positions matching TRBD2. Germline V gene lookup returns CDR1 MNHNS and CDR2 SASEGT. CDR3 length: 17 amino acids. The junction had 8 bases not matched to a gene; V was cut back by 0 bases and J by 6 bases. The CDR3 nucleotides are TGTGCCAGCAGTGAAGCCGTCCCTAGCGGGAGTGGCAATGAGCAGTTCTTC. It yields the protein CASSEAVPSGSGNEQFF.

This clonotype was found a few times. The chain uses TRBV7-9 and TRBJ2-7, with a tentative D call TRBD1 (5 bases). This CDR3 is 14 amino acids long. Trimming shortened V by 7 bases and J by 1 base, and 14 bases separated the two germline ends. The germline gives CDR1 SEHNR, CDR2 FQNEAQ (reference sequence). CDR3 nucleotide sequence: TGTGCCAGCACCGCAGGGAAAAAGTCCTACGAGCAGTACTTC. As protein: CASTAGKKSYEQYF.

CDR3 sequence: CASSPGTSGGQETQYF. The CDR3 DNA follows: TGTGCCAGCAGTCCCGGGACTAGCGGGGGACAAGAGACCCAGTACTTC. The chain couples TRBV27 to TRBJ2-5; 14 positions match TRBD2. The CDR3 sequence is 16 residues long. Germline V gives CDR1 MNHEY, CDR2 SMNVEV (reference sequence). Trimming at V came to 5 bases and at J to 2 bases, leaving 4 bases not matched to a gene.

This clonotype was counted only a few times. CDR3 DNA sequence: TGTGCCAGCAGACAAACCCCCGGGAGACAAGAGACCCAGTACTTC. This translates into CASRQTPGRQETQYF. J is TRBJ2-5 and V is TRBV6-1, with D perhaps TRBD2 (6 bases). V was shortened by 6 bases and J by 2 bases, with 16 bases between the two germline ends. The CDR3 loop spans 15 amino acids. Germline CDR1 and CDR2: MNHNS and SASEGT.

This chain connects TRBV19 to TRBJ2-1; TRBD2 aligns across 9 bases. Germline lookup yields CDR1 LNHDA and CDR2 SQIVND (reference sequence). The CDR3 extends over 13 amino acids. With V trimmed by 10 bases and J by 8 bases, 9 bases remained unmatched. The chain's CDR3 is CATNSGREDEQFF. The CDR3 DNA reads as TGTGCCACCAATAGCGGGAGAGAGGATGAGCAGTTCTTC.

This clonotype was recorded at least ten times. V gene TRBV5-1 combines with J gene TRBJ1-2; 7 nucleotides match TRBD1. In germline, CDR1 is SGHRS, CDR2 YFSETQ. The ends lost 0 bases at V and 12 bases at J; junction bases unmatched: 17. The CDR3 has 16 amino acids. This chain's CDR3 is CASSLGNRDSGQFHTF. The CDR3 coding sequence is TGCGCCAGCAGCTTGGGAAATCGGGACAGTGGACAGTTCCACACCTTC.

There are many counts of this clonotype. The gene calls are TRBV12-3 or TRBV12-4 and TRBJ2-1, with 9 bases fitting TRBD2. The V and J ends lost 5 bases and 1 base, in that order; junction bases with no gene match: 15. This CDR3 region has 19 residues. The CDR3 bases are TGTGCCAGCAGTGGCGGCGTAGCGGGAGTTTTGTGGTCCTACAATGAGCAGTTCTTC. Translation: CASSGGVAGVLWSYNEQFF.

This clonotype was seen at least ten times. The rearrangement links TRBV3-1 to TRBJ2-1, with TRBD2 matching over 11 bases. The CDR3 extends over 16 amino acids. V lost 0 bases to trimming and J lost 6 bases; unmatched junction nucleotides: 4. Per the germline V gene, CDR1 is LGHDT and CDR2 is YNNKEL (reference sequence). The CDR3: CASSQDPLAGGNEQFF. CDR3 in DNA: TGTGCCAGCAGCCAAGATCCTCTAGCGGGAGGCAATGAGCAGTTCTTC.

This sequence joins TRBV13 and TRBJ2-1; TRBD1 matches 11 bases. Germline values: CDR1 PRHDT, CDR2 FYEKMQ (reference sequence). After removal of 4 bases from V and 0 bases from J, the junction contained 11 bases not matched to a gene. This CDR3 is built from 19 residues. CDR3 nucleotides: TGTGCCAGCAGCTCGGGACAGGGGGAGGCACGCAGCTCCTACAATGAGCAGTTCTTC. This encodes CASSSGQGEARSSYNEQFF.

This clonotype was seen only a few times. This may be a read error: a much more frequent sequence differs by one nucleotide. J is TRBJ2-5 and V is TRBV12-3 or TRBV12-4; perhaps TRBD2 as D (5 bases). V lost 1 base, J lost 3 bases, and 6 bases lay in between. CDR3 length equals 13 residues. CDR3 amino acids: CASSLGGKETQYF. CDR3 in DNA: TGTGCCAGCAGTTTAGGAGGGAAAGAGACCCAGTACTTC.

The chain employs TRBV9 and TRBJ2-3; D is ambiguous. Germline-derived CDR1 and CDR2 are SGDLS and YYNGEE. The CDR3 is 15 residues long. V was cut by 1 base and J by 5 bases, with 14 bases left in between. The CDR3 sequence is CASSVSSSVGDTQYF. The CDR3 DNA reads as TGTGCCAGCAGCGTAAGTTCAAGCGTCGGAGATACGCAGTATTTT.

This clonotype was seen more than once but under ten times. A much larger clone lies one base from this, so it may be a read error. The chain uses TRBV6-1 and TRBJ2-1; 11 bases match TRBD2. The CDR3 contains 16 residues. From germline, CDR1 is MNHNS and CDR2 SASEGT. J lost 7 bases, V lost 6 bases, and 11 bases had no gene match. The CDR3 coding sequence is TGTGCCAGCAGCCACGTAGCGGGAGGGCCTAGAAATGAGCAGTTCTTC. Translated: CASSHVAGGPRNEQFF.

This clonotype occurred many times. The rearrangement uses TRBV27 and TRBJ1-2; no firm D call. The V and J ends lost 3 bases and 4 bases respectively, with 9 bases between them. CDR1 MNHEY and CDR2 SMNVEV come from the germline V gene (reference sequence). The CDR3 contains 13 residues. CDR3 protein: CASSFEGAYGYTF. CDR3 in DNA: TGTGCCAGCAGTTTCGAGGGAGCCTATGGCTACACCTTC.